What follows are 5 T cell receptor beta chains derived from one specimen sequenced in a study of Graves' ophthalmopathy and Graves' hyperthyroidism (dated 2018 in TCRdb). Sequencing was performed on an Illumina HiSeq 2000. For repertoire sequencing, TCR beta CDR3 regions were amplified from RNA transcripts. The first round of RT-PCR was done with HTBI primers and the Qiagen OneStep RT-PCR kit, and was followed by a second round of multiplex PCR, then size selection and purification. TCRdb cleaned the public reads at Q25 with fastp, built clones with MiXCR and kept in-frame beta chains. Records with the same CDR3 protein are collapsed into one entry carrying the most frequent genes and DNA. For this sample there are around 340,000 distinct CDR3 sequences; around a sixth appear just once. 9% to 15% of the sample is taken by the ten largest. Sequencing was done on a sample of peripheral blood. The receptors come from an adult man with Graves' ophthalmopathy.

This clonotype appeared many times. Written as DNA, the CDR3 is TGTGCCAGCAGCTTAGTGCGAGCGGGAGTGGGCACCGGGGAGCTGTTTTTT. Protein sequence: CASSLVRAGVGTGELFF. The chain joins TRBV7-8 to TRBJ2-2; 8 nucleotides agree with TRBD2. Germline values: CDR1 SGHVS, CDR2 FQNEAQ. The V segment lost 1 base and the J segment 4 bases; nucleotides outside the gene matches: 8. CDR3 length: 17 amino acids.

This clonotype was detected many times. CDR3 nucleotide sequence: TGCGCCAGCAGCTCCCGTGGGGGCGCGGTCCCCAGTCAGCCCCAGCATTTT. This gives the protein CASSSRGGAVPSQPQHF. This chain uses TRBV5-1 with TRBJ1-5, with D tentatively TRBD1 (6 bases). There are 17 residues in the CDR3. The V and J ends lost 3 bases and 6 bases respectively, with 22 bases between them. CDR1 and CDR2 from the germline V gene are SGHRS and YFSETQ.

CDR3 residues: CASTTGTGYYGYTF. In nucleotides, the CDR3 is TGTGCCAGCACCACCGGGACAGGCTATTATGGCTACACCTTC. The chain employs TRBV28 and TRBJ1-2; 8 bases are a match to TRBD1. V was pared by 7 bases and J by 5 bases, with 9 bases of the junction left unmatched. Germline-derived CDR1 and CDR2 are MDHEN and SYDVKM. The CDR3 length is 14 residues.

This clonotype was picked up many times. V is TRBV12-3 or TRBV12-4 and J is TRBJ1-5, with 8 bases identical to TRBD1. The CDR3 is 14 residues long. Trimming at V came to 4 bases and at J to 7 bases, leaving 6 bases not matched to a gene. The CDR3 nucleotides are TGTGCCAGCAGTTCAGGACAGGGTGACCAGCCCCAGCATTTT. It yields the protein CASSSGQGDQPQHF.

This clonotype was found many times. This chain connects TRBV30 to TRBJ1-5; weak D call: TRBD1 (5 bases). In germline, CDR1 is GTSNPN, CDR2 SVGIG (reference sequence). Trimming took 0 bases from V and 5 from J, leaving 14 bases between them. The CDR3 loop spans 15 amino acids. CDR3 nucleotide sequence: TGTGCCTGGAGTGTTGGAGACAGCTCCTATCAGCCCCAGCATTTT. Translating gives CAWSVGDSSYQPQHF. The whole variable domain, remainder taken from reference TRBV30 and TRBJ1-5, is SQTIHQWPATLVQPVGSPLSLECTVEGTSNPNLYWYRQAAGRGLQLLFYSVGIGQISSEVPQNLSASRPQDRQFILSSKKLLLSDSGFYLCAWSVGDSSYQPQHFGDGTRLSIL.